The 23 T cell receptor beta chains presented below share a single source sample, sequenced in a study of T cell responses to AZD1222 COVID-19 vaccine. Only in-frame clones appear in the TCRdb table, and some are missing; sequencing was by immunoSEQ multiplex PCR. This table has 120,000 or so clones, 90% appearing once. The sample consisted of peripheral blood, taken on day 0 of AZD1222 vaccination. The receptors here all came from an adult in good health.

The chain carries TRBV28 and TRBJ1-6; possible D gene TRBD1, 6 bases. Germline V lookup: CDR1 MDHEN, CDR2 SYDVKM. V was shortened by 6 bases and J by 9 bases, with 15 bases between the two germline ends. The CDR3 sequence is 14 residues long. For the CDR3, the DNA is TGTGCCAGCAGGGACAGAGTCGGAGTTTCACCCCTCCACTTT. Amino acid sequence: CASRDRVGVSPLHF.

CDR3 in amino acids: CASSLGEGDSNQPQHF. The CDR3 DNA sequence: TGCGCCAGCAGCTTGGGGGAAGGGGATAGCAATCAGCCCCAGCATTTT. The chain couples TRBV5-1 to TRBJ1-5; perhaps TRBD1 as D (5 bases). The CDR3 totals 16 residues. V dropped 0 bases and J dropped 0 bases, with 10 bases sitting between them. From germline, CDR1 is SGHRS and CDR2 YFSETQ.

The CDR3 DNA is TGTGCCAGCAGCTTGGTGGCCGGCGAGCAGTACTTC. Its translation is CASSLVAGEQYF. The chain recombines TRBV5-4 with TRBJ2-7; no clear D gene. The CDR3 runs to 12 residues. Trimming took off 0 bases at V and 6 bases at J, with 7 bases between the two ends. Germline values: CDR1 SGHNT, CDR2 YYREEE (reference sequence). The full variable domain, in which reference TRBV5-4 and TRBJ2-7 provide the parts outside the CDR3, is ETGVTQSPTHLIKTRGQQVTLRCSSQSGHNTVSWYQQALGQGPQFIFQYYREEENGRGNFPPRFSGLQFPNYSSELNVNALELDDSALYLCASSLVAGEQYFGPGTRLTVT.

V and J are TRBV4-1 and TRBJ1-3; tentative D call: TRBD1 (5 bases). The V end lost 1 base, the J end lost 1 base, and 11 bases lay between the germline ends. The germline V gene encodes CDR1 MGHRA and CDR2 YSYEKL. This CDR3 spans 16 amino acids. In nucleotides, the CDR3 is TGCGCCAGCAGCCAAGCAGGGCGGACTTCTGGAAACACCATATATTTT. Translating it yields CASSQAGRTSGNTIYF.

The chain joins TRBV3-1 (or the pseudogene TRBV3-2) to TRBJ2-2; D unclear. Germline values: CDR1 LGHDT, CDR2 YNNKEL (reference sequence). The CDR3 consists of 14 residues. Trimming took off 6 bases at V and 1 base at J, with 9 bases between the two ends. CDR3 coding DNA: TGTGCCAGCAGTCCCCACAAGAACACCGGGGAGCTGTTTTTT. Its translation: CASSPHKNTGELFF.

The chain recombines TRBV5-1 with TRBJ2-1; 9 bases are a match to TRBD1. V lost 5 bases and J lost 7; bases outside the gene matches: 4. The CDR3 loop spans 13 amino acids. Per germline, CDR1 SGHRS and CDR2 YFSETQ. Here the CDR3 DNA reads TGCGCCAGCAGATCCGGGACAGGGAATGAGCAGTTCTTC. Encoded protein: CASRSGTGNEQFF.

This clone has a single count. V usage is TRBV9 and J usage is TRBJ2-1; D gene uncertain. The germline V gene encodes CDR1 SGDLS and CDR2 YYNGEE. The CDR3 runs to 12 residues. Trimming took 4 bases from V and 7 from J, leaving 9 bases between them. The DNA of the CDR3 is TGTGCCAGCAGCTTTGGCGGAAATGAGCAGTTCTTC. Translating it yields CASSFGGNEQFF.

The V call is TRBV5-1, the J call TRBJ2-3; 10 bases are shared with TRBD2. The J segment lost 3 bases and the V segment lost 5 bases, leaving 9 bases of the junction unmatched. The CDR3 has 16 residues. From germline, CDR1 is SGHRS and CDR2 YFSETQ. The CDR3 sequence is CASSTGTSVGTDTQYF. For the CDR3, the DNA is TGCGCCAGCAGTACCGGGACTAGCGTAGGTACAGATACGCAGTATTTT.

The CDR3 loop is CASSSRGSNEQFF. CDR3 in DNA: TGCGCCAGCAGCTCCAGGGGGAGTAACGAGCAGTTCTTC. J is TRBJ2-1 and V is TRBV5-1, with 7 bases matching TRBD1. The CDR3 length is 13 residues. J was trimmed by 10 bases and V by 3 bases; bases with no gene match: 7. CDR1 and CDR2 (germline): SGHRS, YFSETQ.

This chain joins TRBV19 and TRBJ1-2; D ambiguous. The CDR3 has 15 residues. Germline values: CDR1 LNHDA, CDR2 SQIVND (reference sequence). The V gene lost 5 bases and the J gene lost 4 bases, with 17 bases spanning the gap. The CDR3 sequence: CASSDEAPITYGYTF. The CDR3 nucleotides read TGTGCCAGTAGTGACGAGGCCCCAATAACCTATGGCTACACCTTC.

This clone has just one count. This chain joins TRBV19 and TRBJ2-2, with TRBD2 matching over 11 bases. V was clipped by 3 bases and J by 6 bases; unmatched bases: 6. The CDR3 is 16 amino acids. The germline CDR1 and CDR2 sequences are LNHDA and SQIVND (reference sequence). The CDR3 loop is CASSILTSGSPGELFF. CDR3 in DNA: TGTGCCAGTAGTATCCTAACTAGCGGGAGCCCCGGGGAGCTGTTTTTT.

V is TRBV5-4 and J is TRBJ2-1; TRBD1 matches at 7 bases. The CDR3 has 14 residues. The trim removed 4 bases at V and 8 bases at J, leaving 9 bases unmatched. Germline loops: CDR1 SGHNT, CDR2 YYREEE (reference sequence). Written as DNA, the CDR3 is TGTGCCAGCAGCACGGAGACAGGGTCGGATGAGCAGTTCTTC. It is translated as CASSTETGSDEQFF.

The chain recombines TRBV9 with TRBJ2-3; 7 bases agree with TRBD2. This CDR3 is built from 14 residues. With V trimmed by 4 bases and J by 0 bases, 2 bases remained unmatched. Looked up from germline, CDR1 is SGDLS and CDR2 is YYNGEE. As DNA, the CDR3 is TGTGCCAGCAGCCTTAGCGGGAGCACAGATACGCAGTATTTT. Its protein product is CASSLSGSTDTQYF.

This chain links TRBV2 with TRBJ2-5; the D gene is possibly TRBD1 (5 bases). The CDR3 has 13 amino acids. Trimming removed 4 bases from V and 4 bases from J, with 10 bases in between. Germline V gives CDR1 SNHLY, CDR2 FYNNEI. CDR3 loop: CASSVIGVETQYF. DNA for the CDR3: TGTGCCAGCAGTGTAATAGGGGTAGAGACCCAGTACTTC. Filled out from reference TRBV2 and TRBJ2-5, the complete variable domain reads EPEVTQTPSHQVTQMGQEVILRCVPISNHLYFYWYRQILGQKVEFLVSFYNNEISEKSEIFDDQFSVERPDGSNFTLKIRSTKLEDSAMYFCASSVIGVETQYFGPGTRLLVL.

This clone showed up just once. The rearrangement joins TRBV19 to TRBJ2-7; the match to TRBD2 covers 7 bases. CDR1 is LNHDA and CDR2 is SQIVND in the germline V gene (reference sequence). The CDR3 spans 15 residues. With V trimmed by 1 base and J by 4 bases, 7 bases remained unmatched. The DNA for the CDR3 is TGTGCCAGTAGTATAGCCCCGGGAGCGGGGTACGAGCAGTACTTC. Encoded protein: CASSIAPGAGYEQYF. The complete variable domain, with remaining parts taken from reference TRBV19 and TRBJ2-7, reads DGGITQSPKYLFRKEGQNVTLSCEQNLNHDAMYWYRQDPGQGLRLIYYSQIVNDFQKGDIAEGYSVSREKKESFPLTVTSAQKNPTAFYLCASSIAPGAGYEQYFGPGTRLTVT.

This clone was seen once. J is TRBJ2-1 and V is TRBV29-1, with TRBD2 identical over 13 bases. CDR3 length equals 14 residues. Looked up from germline, CDR1 is SQVTM and CDR2 is ANQGSEA. The trim removed 8 bases at V and 8 bases at J, leaving 9 bases unmatched. The CDR3 region has the DNA TGCAGCATCCGTACTAGCGGGAGGGCCTATGAGCAGTTCTTC. Its protein product is CSIRTSGRAYEQFF.

A remark on this clone: Other DNA sequences in the same sample also yield this CDR3. The chain combines TRBV5-1 with TRBJ2-5, with TRBD1 matching 9 bases. CDR3 size: 14 residues. Germline CDR1 reads SGHRS; CDR2 reads YFSETQ. With V trimmed by 3 bases and J by 5 bases, 5 bases remained unmatched. CDR3 sequence (DNA): TGCGCCAGCAGCTCCGGGACAGGGCGGGAGACCCAGTACTTC. Protein product: CASSSGTGRETQYF.

The chain recombines TRBV5-1 with TRBJ2-2; D unclear. Per the germline V gene, CDR1 is SGHRS and CDR2 is YFSETQ. V was clipped by 0 bases and J by 0 bases, with 6 bases between them. There are 15 residues in the CDR3. In DNA form, the CDR3 reads TGCGCCAGCAGCTTGGTAGGAACGAACACCGGGGAGCTGTTTTTT. Translating it yields CASSLVGTNTGELFF.

The chain links TRBV5-1 to TRBJ2-7; TRBD1 matches at 7 bases. The V gene's germline CDR1 is SGHRS and CDR2 YFSETQ. V was clipped by 4 bases and J by 3 bases; unmatched bases: 7. This CDR3 is 14 amino acids long. CDR3 nucleotide sequence: TGCGCCAGCAGCCTGGGACAGCTAAACTACGAGCAGTACTTC. Protein product: CASSLGQLNYEQYF.

The chain has TRBV29-1 and TRBJ1-4, with TRBD1 matching over 8 bases. The CDR3 has 15 amino acids. The V gene's germline CDR1 is SQVTM and CDR2 ANQGSEA. The J segment lost 8 bases and the V segment lost 6 bases, leaving 14 bases of the junction unmatched. CDR3 in amino acids: CSVSITGGRREKLFF. CDR3 in DNA: TGCAGCGTCTCCATCACAGGGGGGCGCCGAGAAAAACTGTTTTTT.

The gene calls are TRBV6-2 or TRBV6-3 and TRBJ2-7; 8 bases match TRBD1. Germline assignment: CDR1 MNHEY and CDR2 SVGEGT. The CDR3 extends over 14 amino acids. V trimming: 7 bases; J trimming: 2 bases; junction bases outside the gene matches: 7. CDR3 nucleotide sequence: TGTGCCAGCATCCCCGGGACAGGAACCTACGAGCAGTACTTC. Translation: CASIPGTGTYEQYF.

The V gene is TRBV28, the J gene TRBJ2-2; 7 bases align to TRBD1. The V gene's germline CDR1 is MDHEN and CDR2 SYDVKM. The CDR3 runs 15 residues. J lost 7 bases, V lost 2 bases, and 7 bases had no gene match. The CDR3 coding sequence is TGTGCCAGCAGTTTACTGGCAGGGGGTGTCGGGGAGCTGTTTTTT. Translating gives CASSLLAGGVGELFF.

The chain recombines TRBV7-9 with TRBJ2-1, with 11 positions matching TRBD2. CDR1 is SEHNR, CDR2 FQNEAQ, per germline (reference sequence). The CDR3 totals 16 residues. The V and J ends lost 6 bases and 3 bases, in that order; junction bases with no gene match: 7. CDR3 amino acids: CASRDTSGSIYNEQFF. The CDR3 DNA reads as TGTGCCAGCAGGGACACTAGCGGGAGTATCTACAATGAGCAGTTCTTC.